This T cell receptor (beta chain) was recorded in a study of cytomegalovirus exposure and HLA in healthy donors. Whole-study context: Both the roughly 120 validation repertoires and the approximately 620 first-cohort repertoires used the same platform, as reported by a later analysis.

Whole-study findings and limits: The study designated 150 to 200 TCR beta chains cytomegalovirus-associated. Both high specificity and high sensitivity reportedly marked the classifier's diagnosis of cytomegalovirus status. Testing in vitro showed a few CMV-associated chains specific for CMV antigens.

Note on this clone: Its antigen is still unknown.

TCRdb's copy holds only in-frame clones and misses some; the assay was immunoSEQ multiplex PCR. The sample carries tens of thousands of clones, around 89% recorded once. This CDR3 spans 12 amino acids. Trimming removed 0 bases from V and 6 bases from J, with 6 bases in between. Germline loops: CDR1 SGHRS, CDR2 YFSETQ. The TCR originated in a woman in her late teens or twenties in good health and CMV-seronegative. The V and J genes are TRBV5-1 and TRBJ1-2, with TRBD1 as a possible D gene (6 bases). The sample taken for sequencing was PBMCs. This CDR3 is CASSLAGDGYTF. In DNA, the CDR3 is TGCGCCAGCAGCTTGGCAGGGGATGGCTACACCTTC.